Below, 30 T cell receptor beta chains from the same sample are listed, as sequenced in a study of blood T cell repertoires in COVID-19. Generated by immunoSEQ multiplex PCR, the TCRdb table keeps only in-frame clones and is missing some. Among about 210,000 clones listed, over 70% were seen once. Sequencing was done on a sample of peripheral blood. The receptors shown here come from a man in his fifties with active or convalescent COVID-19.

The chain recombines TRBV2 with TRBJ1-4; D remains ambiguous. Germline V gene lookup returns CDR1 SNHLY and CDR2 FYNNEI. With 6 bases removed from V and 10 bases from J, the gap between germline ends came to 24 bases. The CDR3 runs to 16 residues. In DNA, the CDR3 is TGTGCCAGCAGCCCAATGACGGGTTCCCAATCCCGAAAACTGTTTTTT. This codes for CASSPMTGSQSRKLFF.

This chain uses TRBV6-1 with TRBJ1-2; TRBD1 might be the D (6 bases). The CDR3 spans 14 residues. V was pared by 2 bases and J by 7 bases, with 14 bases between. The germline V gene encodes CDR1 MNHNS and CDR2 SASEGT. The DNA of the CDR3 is TGTGCCAGCAGTGAATCTGGGGGCGCCTCTGGCTACACCTTC. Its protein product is CASSESGGASGYTF.

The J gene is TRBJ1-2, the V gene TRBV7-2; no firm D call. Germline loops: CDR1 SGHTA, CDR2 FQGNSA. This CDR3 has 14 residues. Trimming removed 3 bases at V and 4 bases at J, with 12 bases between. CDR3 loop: CASSLRAWGYGYTF. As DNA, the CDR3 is TGTGCCAGCAGCTTGAGGGCATGGGGCTATGGCTACACCTTC.

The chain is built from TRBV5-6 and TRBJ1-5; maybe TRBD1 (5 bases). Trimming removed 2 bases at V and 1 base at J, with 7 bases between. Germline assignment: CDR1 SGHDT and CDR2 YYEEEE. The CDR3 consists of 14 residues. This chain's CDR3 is CASSLPGSNQPQHF. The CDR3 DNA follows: TGTGCCAGCAGCTTACCAGGGAGCAATCAGCCCCAGCATTTT. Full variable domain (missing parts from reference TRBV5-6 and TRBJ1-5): DAGVTQSPTHLIKTRGQQVTLRCSPKSGHDTVSWYQQALGQGPQFIFQYYEEEERQRGNFPDRFSGHQFPNYSSELNVNALLLGDSALYLCASSLPGSNQPQHFGDGTRLSIL.

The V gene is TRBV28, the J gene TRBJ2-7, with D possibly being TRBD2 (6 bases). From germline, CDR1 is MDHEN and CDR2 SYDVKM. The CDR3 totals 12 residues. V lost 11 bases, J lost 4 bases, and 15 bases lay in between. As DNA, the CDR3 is TGTGCCGCCGGACGGGAGCATTACGAGCAGTACTTC. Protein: CAAGREHYEQYF.

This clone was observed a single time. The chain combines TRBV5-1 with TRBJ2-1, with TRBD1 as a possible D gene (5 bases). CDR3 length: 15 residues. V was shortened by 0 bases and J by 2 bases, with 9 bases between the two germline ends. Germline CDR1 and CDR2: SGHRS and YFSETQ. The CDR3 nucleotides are TGCGCCAGCAGCTTGGCGGCAGGGACCTACAATGAGCAGTTCTTC. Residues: CASSLAAGTYNEQFF.

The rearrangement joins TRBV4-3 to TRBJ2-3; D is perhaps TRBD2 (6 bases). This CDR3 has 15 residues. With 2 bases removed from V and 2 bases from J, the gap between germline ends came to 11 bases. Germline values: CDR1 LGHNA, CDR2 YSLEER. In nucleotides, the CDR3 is TGCGCCAGCAGCCAAACGGGGGACCCCACAGATACGCAGTATTTT. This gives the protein CASSQTGDPTDTQYF.

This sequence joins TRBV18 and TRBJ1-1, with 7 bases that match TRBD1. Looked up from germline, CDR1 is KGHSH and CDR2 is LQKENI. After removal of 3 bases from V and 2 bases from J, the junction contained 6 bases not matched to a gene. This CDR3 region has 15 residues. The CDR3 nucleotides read TGTGCCAGCTCACCCATGGGACAGATTAACACTGAAGCTTTCTTT. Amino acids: CASSPMGQINTEAFF. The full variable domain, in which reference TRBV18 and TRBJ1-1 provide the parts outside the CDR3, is NAGVMQNPRHLVRRRGQEARLRCSPMKGHSHVYWYRQLPEEGLKFMVYLQKENIIDESGMPKERFSAEFPKEGPSILRIQQVVRGDSAAYFCASSPMGQINTEAFFGQGTRLTVV.

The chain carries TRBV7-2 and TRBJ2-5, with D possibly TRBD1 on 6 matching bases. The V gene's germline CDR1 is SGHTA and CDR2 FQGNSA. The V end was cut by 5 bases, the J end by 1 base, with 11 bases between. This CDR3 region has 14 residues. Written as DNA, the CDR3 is TGTGCCAGCAGCGCACAGGGTGTCCAAGAGACCCAGTACTTC. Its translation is CASSAQGVQETQYF.

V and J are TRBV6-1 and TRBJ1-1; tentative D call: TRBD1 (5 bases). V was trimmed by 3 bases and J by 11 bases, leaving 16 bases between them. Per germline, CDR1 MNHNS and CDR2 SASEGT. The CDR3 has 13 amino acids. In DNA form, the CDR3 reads TGTGCCAGCAGTGACACTGGACATATTCGGGCTTTCTTT. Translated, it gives CASSDTGHIRAFF.

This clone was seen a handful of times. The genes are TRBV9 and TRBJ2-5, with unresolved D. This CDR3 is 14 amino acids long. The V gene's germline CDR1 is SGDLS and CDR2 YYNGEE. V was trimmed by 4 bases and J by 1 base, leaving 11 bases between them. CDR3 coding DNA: TGTGCCAGCAGCTCTCAGGATGGCCAAGAGACCCAGTACTTC. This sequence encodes CASSSQDGQETQYF.

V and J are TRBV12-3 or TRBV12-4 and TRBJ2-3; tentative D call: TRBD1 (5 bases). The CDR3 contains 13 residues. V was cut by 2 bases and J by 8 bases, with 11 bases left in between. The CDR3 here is CASSLKGFSTQYF. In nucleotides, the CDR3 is TGTGCCAGCAGTTTAAAGGGGTTTAGTACGCAGTATTTT.

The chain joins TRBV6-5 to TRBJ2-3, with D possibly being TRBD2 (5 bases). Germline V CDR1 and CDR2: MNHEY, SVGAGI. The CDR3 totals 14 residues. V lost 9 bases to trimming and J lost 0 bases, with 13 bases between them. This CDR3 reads CASNWAGSTDTQYF. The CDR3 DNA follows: TGTGCCAGTAACTGGGCGGGTAGCACAGATACGCAGTATTTT.

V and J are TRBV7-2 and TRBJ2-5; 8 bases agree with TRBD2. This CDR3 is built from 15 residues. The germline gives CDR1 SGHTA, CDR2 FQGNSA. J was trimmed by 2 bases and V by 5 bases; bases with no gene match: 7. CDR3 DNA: TGTGCCAGCAGCGTTAGCGGGGTGGCACAAGAGACCCAGTACTTC. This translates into CASSVSGVAQETQYF.

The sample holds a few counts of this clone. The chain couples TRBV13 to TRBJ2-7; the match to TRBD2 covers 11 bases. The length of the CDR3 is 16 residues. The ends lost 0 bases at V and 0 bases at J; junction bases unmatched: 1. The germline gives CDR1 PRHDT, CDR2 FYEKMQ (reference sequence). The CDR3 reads CASSLGLAGGSYEQYF. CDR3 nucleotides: TGTGCCAGCAGCTTAGGGCTAGCGGGAGGCTCCTACGAGCAGTACTTC. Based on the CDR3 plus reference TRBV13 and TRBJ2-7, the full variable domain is AAGVIQSPRHLIKEKRETATLKCYPIPRHDTVYWYQQGPGQDPQFLISFYEKMQSDKGSIPDRFSAQQFSDYHSELNMSSLELGDSALYFCASSLGLAGGSYEQYFGPGTRLTVT.

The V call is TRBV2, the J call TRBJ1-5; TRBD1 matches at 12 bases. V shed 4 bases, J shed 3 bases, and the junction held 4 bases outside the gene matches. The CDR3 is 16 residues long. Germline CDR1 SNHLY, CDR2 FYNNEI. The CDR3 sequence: CASSGDRGRLNQPQHF. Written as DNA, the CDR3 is TGTGCCAGCAGTGGGGACAGGGGGCGCCTCAATCAGCCCCAGCATTTT. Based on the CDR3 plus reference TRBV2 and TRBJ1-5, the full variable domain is EPEVTQTPSHQVTQMGQEVILRCVPISNHLYFYWYRQILGQKVEFLVSFYNNEISEKSEIFDDQFSVERPDGSNFTLKIRSTKLEDSAMYFCASSGDRGRLNQPQHFGDGTRLSIL.

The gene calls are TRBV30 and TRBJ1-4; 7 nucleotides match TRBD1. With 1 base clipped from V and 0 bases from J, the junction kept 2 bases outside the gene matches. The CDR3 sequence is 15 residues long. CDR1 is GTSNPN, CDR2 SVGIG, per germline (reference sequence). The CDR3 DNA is TGTGCCTGGAGTGCCGGACAGGCAACTAATGAAAAACTGTTTTTT. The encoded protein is CAWSAGQATNEKLFF.

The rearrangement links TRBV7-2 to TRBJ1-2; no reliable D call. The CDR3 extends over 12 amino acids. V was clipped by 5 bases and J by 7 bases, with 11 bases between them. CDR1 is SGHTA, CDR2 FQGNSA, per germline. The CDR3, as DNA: TGTGCCAGCAGCCCCGTTGAGGCTGGCTACACCTTC. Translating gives CASSPVEAGYTF. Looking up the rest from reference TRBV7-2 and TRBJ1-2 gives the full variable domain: GAGVSQSPSNKVTEKGKDVELRCDPISGHTALYWYRQSLGQGLEFLIYFQGNSAPDKSGLPSDRFSAERTGGSVSTLTIQRTQQEDSAVYLCASSPVEAGYTFGSGTRLTVV.

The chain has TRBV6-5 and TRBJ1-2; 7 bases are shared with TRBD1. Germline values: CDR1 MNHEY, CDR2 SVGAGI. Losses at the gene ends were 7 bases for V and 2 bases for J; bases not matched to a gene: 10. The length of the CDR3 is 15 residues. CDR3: CASTLPRQGNYGYTF. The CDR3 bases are TGTGCCAGCACTCTACCGCGACAGGGCAACTATGGCTACACCTTC.

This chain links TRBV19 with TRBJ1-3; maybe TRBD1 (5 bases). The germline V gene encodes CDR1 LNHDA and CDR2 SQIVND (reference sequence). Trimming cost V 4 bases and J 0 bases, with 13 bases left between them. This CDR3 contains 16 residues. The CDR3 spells CASSSLGDFSGNTIYF. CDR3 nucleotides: TGTGCCAGTAGTAGTCTGGGGGACTTCTCTGGAAACACCATATATTTT.

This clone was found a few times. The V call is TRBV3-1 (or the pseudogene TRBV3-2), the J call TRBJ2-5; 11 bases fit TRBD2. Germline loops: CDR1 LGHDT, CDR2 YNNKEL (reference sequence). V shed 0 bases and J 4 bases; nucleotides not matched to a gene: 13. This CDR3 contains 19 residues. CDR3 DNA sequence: TGTGCCAGCAGCCAAGAAGGGCGTCTAGCGGGGGGTTCTATAGAGACCCAGTACTTC. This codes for CASSQEGRLAGGSIETQYF.

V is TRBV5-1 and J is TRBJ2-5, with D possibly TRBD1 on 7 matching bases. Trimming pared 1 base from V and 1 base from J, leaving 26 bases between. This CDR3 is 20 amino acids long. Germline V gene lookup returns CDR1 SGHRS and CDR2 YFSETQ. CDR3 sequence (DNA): TGCGCCAGCAGCTTGCTTGGAGGGGGCGGGGCCTACGATTCCCAAGAGACCCAGTACTTC. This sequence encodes CASSLLGGGGAYDSQETQYF.

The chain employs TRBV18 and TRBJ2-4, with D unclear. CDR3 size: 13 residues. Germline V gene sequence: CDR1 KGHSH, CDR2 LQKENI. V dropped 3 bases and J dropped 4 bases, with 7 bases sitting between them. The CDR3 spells CASSPRGKNIQYF. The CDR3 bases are TGTGCCAGCTCACCCCGCGGAAAAAACATTCAGTACTTC.

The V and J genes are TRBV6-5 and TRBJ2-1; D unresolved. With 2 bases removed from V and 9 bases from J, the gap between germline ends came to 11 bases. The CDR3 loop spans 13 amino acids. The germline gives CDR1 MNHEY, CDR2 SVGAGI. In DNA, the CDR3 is TGTGCCAGCAGTTACAACCTAGACGGTGAGCAGTTCTTC. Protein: CASSYNLDGEQFF.

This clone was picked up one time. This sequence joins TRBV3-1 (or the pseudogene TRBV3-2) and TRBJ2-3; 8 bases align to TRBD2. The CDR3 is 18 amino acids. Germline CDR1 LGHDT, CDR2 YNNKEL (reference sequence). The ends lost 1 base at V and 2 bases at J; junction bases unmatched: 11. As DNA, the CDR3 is TGTGCCAGCAGCCAAGGGCCCCAGCGGGGGCCTTTCACAGATACGCAGTATTTT. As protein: CASSQGPQRGPFTDTQYF.

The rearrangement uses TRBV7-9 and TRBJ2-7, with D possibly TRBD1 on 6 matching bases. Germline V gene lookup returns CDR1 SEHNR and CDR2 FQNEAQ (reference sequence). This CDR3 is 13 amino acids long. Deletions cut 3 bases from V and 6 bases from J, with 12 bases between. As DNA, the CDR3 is TGTGCCAGCAGCTTTAGCAGGGGATCCGAGCAGTACTTC. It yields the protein CASSFSRGSEQYF.

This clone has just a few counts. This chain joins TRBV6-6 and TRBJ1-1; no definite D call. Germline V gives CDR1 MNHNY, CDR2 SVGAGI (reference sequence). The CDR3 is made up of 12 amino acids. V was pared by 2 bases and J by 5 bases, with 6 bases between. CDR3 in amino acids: CASSYGSTEAFF. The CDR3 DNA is TGTGCCAGCAGTTACGGGAGTACTGAAGCTTTCTTT.

The CDR3 here is CASSFSQGAPLHF. The CDR3 DNA reads TGTGCCAGCAGTTTCTCACAGGGGGCACCCCTCCACTTT. The V call is TRBV6-5, the J call TRBJ1-6, with TRBD1 identical over 8 bases. Losses at the gene ends were 4 bases for V and 11 bases for J; bases not matched to a gene: 4. CDR3 size: 13 residues. Germline CDR1 and CDR2: MNHEY and SVGAGI.

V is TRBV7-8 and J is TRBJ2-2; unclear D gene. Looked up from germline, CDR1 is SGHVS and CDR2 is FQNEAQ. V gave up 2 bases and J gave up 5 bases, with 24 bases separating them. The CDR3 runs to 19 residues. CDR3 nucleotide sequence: TGTGCCAGCAGCTTAACGGTTTCATCGGGTAGACTTTTTACCGGGGAGCTGTTTTTT. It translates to CASSLTVSSGRLFTGELFF.

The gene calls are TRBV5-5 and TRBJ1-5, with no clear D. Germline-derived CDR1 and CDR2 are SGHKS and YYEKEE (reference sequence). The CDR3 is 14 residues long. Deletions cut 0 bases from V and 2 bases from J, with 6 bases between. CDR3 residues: CASSLGLGNQPQHF. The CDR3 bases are TGTGCCAGCAGCTTGGGACTTGGCAATCAGCCCCAGCATTTT.